This T cell receptor (beta chain) was sequenced for a study of chemoradiotherapy in HPV16-positive cancers. The wider study: Candidate HPV-specific T-cell clones and common TCR motifs came from functional assays in two HPV16-positive patients.

Germline CDR1 is SGHRS and CDR2 is YFSETQ. CDR3 length: 14 amino acids. Trimming pared 0 bases from V and 6 bases from J, leaving 12 bases between. In its sample, this clone was seen a few times. What it binds is unknown. The repertoire was sequenced with immunoSEQ multiplex PCR; TCRdb's copy has only in-frame clones and lacks some. The sample consists of several thousand clones, 78% of them appearing once. Broader study findings: Better recurrence-free survival went with HPV-responsive T-cell expansion in HPV16-positive patients.

The chain carries TRBV5-1 and TRBJ1-2; no firm D call. This sample was obtained from a patient who underwent chemoradiotherapy. The TCR originated in a human donor with HPV-associated anogenital cancer. The CDR3 DNA is TGCGCCAGCAGCTTGGTAGTGGACCGAGATGGCTACACCTTC. This codes for CASSLVVDRDGYTF. Drawing the rest from reference TRBV5-1 and TRBJ1-2, the complete variable domain is KAGVTQTPRYLIKTRGQQVTLSCSPISGHRSVSWYQQTPGQGLQFLFEYFSETQRNKGNFPGRFSGRQFSNSRSEMNVSTLELGDSALYLCASSLVVDRDGYTFGSGTRLTVV.